This T cell receptor (beta chain) was sequenced in a study of blood T cells in healthy people across ages. The J segment lost 1 base and the V segment lost 8 bases, leaving 4 bases of the junction unmatched. The germline V gene encodes CDR1 MNHNY and CDR2 SVGAGI (reference sequence). CDR3 length: 14 amino acids. The second PCR ran about 6 to 12 cycles with a sample-barcoded 5' primer and J-beta primers. TCRdb re-derived calls from the 5' RACE reads in MiXCR, one entry per CDR3 protein. The profile shows around 500,000 distinct CDR3 sequences, roughly 43% of them singletons. The gene calls are TRBV6-6 and TRBJ1-1, with 10 bases matching TRBD1. This clonotype was obtained from a man older than 75 in good health. The sequencing input was blood. This CDR3 reads CASRQGARNTEAFF. CDR3 coding DNA: TGTGCCAGCCGACAGGGGGCGCGGAACACTGAAGCTTTCTTT.